The T cell receptor beta chain described here comes from a study of T cell changes during pregnancy in multiple sclerosis. Assay used: immunoSEQ multiplex PCR; TCRdb lists only in-frame clones, some missing. Found here are 66,000 or so clones, 85% to 90% of them singletons; the top ten hold 0.89%. Germline V gene sequence: CDR1 SEHNR, CDR2 FQNEAQ (reference sequence). Trimming took 1 base from V and 8 from J, leaving 14 bases between them. The CDR3 loop spans 15 amino acids. V usage is TRBV7-9 and J usage is TRBJ1-4, with a possible D match to TRBD1 (6 bases). The clonotype was recovered from a female donor in good health, enrolled as a control in a pregnancy study. The sample in question was peripheral blood, obtained in the first trimester of pregnancy. CDR3 amino acids: CASSLEAGVQEKLFF. DNA for the CDR3: TGTGCCAGCAGCTTAGAAGCAGGGGTACAGGAAAAACTGTTTTTT.